One and the same sample provided the 17 T cell receptor beta chains below, sequenced in a study of T cells in Graves' hyperthyroidism and ophthalmopathy. RNA transcripts served as the template for amplifying TCR beta CDR3 regions. TCR CDR3 regions were first amplified by RT-PCR with HTBI primers. A single record per CDR3 protein comes from TCRdb applying MiXCR to the multiplex PCR reads. This table holds about 600,000 distinct CDR3 sequences, approximately 15% found once. Material for sequencing was blood. All receptors come from a woman aged 45-60 years with Graves' ophthalmopathy.

This clonotype was detected only a few times. A junction boundary mismatches the germline segment, possibly from a read error. The chain is built from TRBV7-7 and TRBJ2-2, with D possibly matching TRBD1 (5 bases). Germline CDR1 reads SSHAT; CDR2 reads FNYEAQ (reference sequence). CDR3 length equals 13 residues. The CDR3, as DNA: TGTGCTAGCAGCTTAGGGGAAACCGGGGAGCTGTTTTTT. Amino acid sequence: CASSLGETGELFF.

As regards this clonotype: A much bigger clone sits one base away, suggesting this may be a read error. This chain links TRBV7-9 with TRBJ2-1; 11 positions agree with TRBD2. Per the germline V gene, CDR1 is SEHNR and CDR2 is FQNEAQ (reference sequence). CDR3 length equals 15 residues. Trimming at V came to 7 bases and at J to 5 bases, leaving 7 bases not matched to a gene. For the CDR3, the DNA is TGTGCCAGCATTGGGACTAGCGGAAAAAACAATGAGCAGTTCTTC. Residues: CASIGTSGKNNEQFF. Looking up the rest from reference TRBV7-9 and TRBJ2-1 gives the full variable domain: DTGVSQNPRHKITKRGQNVTFRCDPISEHNRLYWYRQTLGQGPEFLTYFQNEAQLEKSRLLSDRFSAERPKGSFSTLEIQRTEQGDSAMYLCASIGTSGKNNEQFFGPGTRLTVL.

The chain links TRBV5-1 to TRBJ1-2; TRBD1 is a possible D gene (6 bases). The ends were cut back, 0 bases at V and 3 bases at J, with 12 bases in the middle. Germline V gene data show CDR1 as SGHRS and CDR2 as YFSETQ. The CDR3 consists of 15 residues. This CDR3 is CASSLELDSYYGYTF. CDR3 in DNA: TGCGCCAGCAGCTTGGAGTTGGACAGTTACTATGGCTACACCTTC.

This clonotype was counted a few times. V and J are TRBV10-3 and TRBJ2-1; 11 nucleotides align to TRBD1. Germline values: CDR1 ENHRY, CDR2 SYGVKD. Trimming cost V 0 bases and J 2 bases; bases outside gene matches: 3. This CDR3 comprises 17 residues. Here the CDR3 reads CAISESGTGGTYNEQFF. In DNA form, the CDR3 reads TGTGCCATCAGTGAGTCGGGGACAGGGGGAACCTACAATGAGCAGTTCTTC.

The gene calls are TRBV6-2 or TRBV6-3 and TRBJ2-1; D gene ambiguous. This CDR3 comprises 15 residues. V gave up 2 bases and J gave up 3 bases, with 11 bases separating them. Per the germline V gene, CDR1 is MNHEY and CDR2 is SVGEGT. Here the CDR3 DNA reads TGTGCCAGCAGTTACGGGCAGCTAGGCTACAATGAGCAGTTCTTC. It translates to CASSYGQLGYNEQFF.

This clonotype showed up many times. The CDR3 spells CASSLRSGLAGVYEQFF. CDR3 nucleotides: TGTGCCAGCAGCTTGCGCTCCGGACTAGCGGGAGTCTATGAGCAGTTCTTC. The V gene is TRBV11-1, the J gene TRBJ2-1; 13 positions match TRBD2. Germline V CDR1 and CDR2: SGHAT, FQDESV (reference sequence). There are 17 residues in the CDR3. V lost 3 bases and J lost 8; bases outside the gene matches: 10.

In its sample, this clonotype was seen many times. The chain couples TRBV9 to TRBJ2-3; D might be TRBD1 or TRBD2, each matching 5 bases. This CDR3 is 13 amino acids long. The germline V gene has CDR1 SGDLS and CDR2 YYNGEE. Trimming pared 0 bases from V and 4 bases from J, leaving 6 bases between. CDR3 DNA: TGTGCCAGCAGCGTAGGGGGACCAGATACGCAGTATTTT. Encoded protein: CASSVGGPDTQYF.

This clonotype was seen many times. In DNA, the CDR3 is TGTGCCAGCAGTTTGGTTGGACATCGGACCTACGAGCAGTACTTC. Translated: CASSLVGHRTYEQYF. The chain employs TRBV28 and TRBJ2-7; D might be TRBD1 (5 bases). Per germline, CDR1 MDHEN and CDR2 SYDVKM. This CDR3 has 15 amino acids. Deletions cut 3 bases from V and 2 bases from J, with 14 bases between.

This clonotype has at least ten counts. V is TRBV28 and J is TRBJ2-1, with 8 bases identical to TRBD1. Germline trimming cut 2 bases from V and 5 bases from J; bases unmatched to any gene: 8. This CDR3 contains 16 residues. Germline V gene data show CDR1 as MDHEN and CDR2 as SYDVKM. In nucleotides, the CDR3 is TGTGCCAGCAGTTTAATCGGGCGGACAGGGAACAATGAGCAGTTCTTC. It translates to CASSLIGRTGNNEQFF.

This clonotype was picked up many times. The J gene is TRBJ2-5, the V gene TRBV2, with TRBD1 matching 9 bases. V lost 6 bases and J lost 1; bases outside the gene matches: 6. The CDR3 extends over 15 amino acids. Germline V lookup: CDR1 SNHLY, CDR2 FYNNEI. This CDR3 reads CASRPGQGAQETQYF. The CDR3 DNA follows: TGTGCCAGCAGGCCGGGACAGGGTGCCCAAGAGACCCAGTACTTC.

V usage is TRBV28 and J usage is TRBJ1-1; D unclear. Trimming took 4 bases from V and 1 from J, leaving 19 bases between them. This CDR3 is 17 amino acids long. Germline loops: CDR1 MDHEN, CDR2 SYDVKM. CDR3 DNA sequence: TGTGCCAGCAGTTCCCCTCTGAGAGGGTGGGCGAACACTGAAGCTTTCTTT. Amino acid sequence: CASSSPLRGWANTEAFF.

In its sample, this clonotype was seen a few times. The chain employs TRBV4-2 and TRBJ1-3; D is perhaps TRBD1 (6 bases). Germline CDR1 reads LGHNA; CDR2 reads YNFKEQ. There are 16 residues in the CDR3. V lost 0 bases and J 4 bases, leaving 13 bases between the germline ends. The CDR3 DNA follows: TGTGCCAGCAGCCAAGAGACCGCAGGGGTGGGAAACACCATATATTTT. Translating it yields CASSQETAGVGNTIYF.

This rearrangement joins TRBV5-6 to TRBJ2-1, with TRBD2 matching over 11 bases. Trimming at V came to 3 bases and at J to 9 bases, leaving 11 bases not matched to a gene. Germline values: CDR1 SGHDT, CDR2 YYEEEE. This CDR3 spans 16 amino acids. CDR3 bases: TGTGCCAGCAGCTATATAGCGGGAGGGATAGGCGGTGAGCAGTTCTTC. Residues: CASSYIAGGIGGEQFF.

This clonotype occurred many times. This chain joins TRBV10-3 and TRBJ1-1; D remains unclear. Deletions cut 7 bases from V and 4 bases from J, with 10 bases between. The CDR3 covers 12 residues. In germline, CDR1 is ENHRY, CDR2 SYGVKD. The CDR3 region is CAIKGTSTEAFF. DNA of the CDR3: TGTGCCATCAAAGGTACCTCCACTGAAGCTTTCTTT.

This clonotype was seen only a few times. A read error is possible here, since a much larger clone lies one base away. V and J are TRBV28 and TRBJ1-4; D unclear. This CDR3 contains 15 residues. Germline V gene data show CDR1 as MDHEN and CDR2 as SYDVKM. For the CDR3, the DNA is TGTGCCGGCAGTTCATACAGCACAACTAATGAAAAACTGTTTTTT. The encoded protein is CAGSSYSTTNEKLFF.

This clonotype showed up many times. The chain employs TRBV27 and TRBJ2-7, with D unclear. This CDR3 contains 14 residues. V was pared by 5 bases and J by 5 bases, with 16 bases between. Germline CDR1 and CDR2: MNHEY and SMNVEV (reference sequence). CDR3 in DNA: TGTGCCAGCAGTCACGAACGTGTCCGCAACGAGCAGTACTTC. Its translation is CASSHERVRNEQYF.

The sample holds one count of this clonotype. The rearrangement uses TRBV7-3 and TRBJ2-5, with D tentatively TRBD1 or TRBD2 (5 bases each). V shed 6 bases and J shed 1 base, with 15 bases lying between them. The CDR3 runs to 15 residues. CDR1 is SGHTA, CDR2 FQGTGA, per germline. For the CDR3, the DNA is TGTGCCAGCAGTCCATCTGGGACCGTCCAAGAGACCCAGTACTTC. This sequence encodes CASSPSGTVQETQYF.